This T cell receptor beta chain derives from a study of blood T cell repertoires in COVID-19. Study-wide background: Sites across the United States, Italy and Spain contributed samples from acute and convalescent COVID-19. Sources were T cells, B-cell-depleted T cells, or PBMCs; the material itself was cDNA or gDNA.

As concerns this clone: Other DNA sequences in the sample encode the same CDR3.

The ends were cut back, 1 base at V and 3 bases at J, with 6 bases in the middle. The germline V gene has CDR1 LGHDT and CDR2 YNNKEL (reference sequence). The CDR3 length is 13 residues. Sequencing was performed with immunoSEQ multiplex PCR; in TCRdb, only in-frame clones are kept and a portion is missing. The data show about 60,000 clones, with 75% to 90% seen just once and 14% held by the top ten. Material for sequencing was peripheral blood. The V gene is TRBV3-1 (or the pseudogene TRBV3-2), the J gene TRBJ1-2; D remains unclear. The sequence derives from a woman aged 55-70 years with active COVID-19. The CDR3 region is CASSQATDYGYTF. In DNA, the CDR3 is TGTGCCAGCAGCCAAGCAACGGACTATGGCTACACCTTC.